This TCR beta chain derives from a study of T cell repertoires in cytomegalovirus infection. Across the study: Use of recently identified HLA-C-restricted and well-studied HLA-B-restricted CMV epitopes was part of the study. An indication of both CMV infection and matching HLA type came from public TCR beta signatures. Study-wide findings and caveats: In two of eight donors, the top clonotype was HLA-C-restricted CMV-specific.

TCRdb passed the reads through MiXCR, listing each CDR3 protein once. This sample yields 200,000 or so distinct CDR3 sequences, of which roughly 34% are seen a single time; roughly three fifths belongs to the top ten. Germline V gene lookup returns CDR1 MNHEY and CDR2 SVGEGT. The V gene lost 2 bases and the J gene lost 0 bases, with 11 bases spanning the gap. The CDR3 length is 16 residues. This clonotype has more than one count but fewer than ten. Its antigen is as yet unknown. The starting material was CD8+ T cells from cultured PBMCs, obtained from culture after CMV antigen stimulation. The V call is TRBV6-2 or TRBV6-3, the J call TRBJ2-4, with D perhaps TRBD2 (5 bases). The source is a human donor in good health (CMV status not recorded). Some clones in this sample may be carry-over from other donors' samples. The CDR3 DNA is TGTGCCAGCAGTTACAAGCGGCAACTAGCCAAAAACATTCAGTACTTC. Amino acid sequence: CASSYKRQLAKNIQYF.